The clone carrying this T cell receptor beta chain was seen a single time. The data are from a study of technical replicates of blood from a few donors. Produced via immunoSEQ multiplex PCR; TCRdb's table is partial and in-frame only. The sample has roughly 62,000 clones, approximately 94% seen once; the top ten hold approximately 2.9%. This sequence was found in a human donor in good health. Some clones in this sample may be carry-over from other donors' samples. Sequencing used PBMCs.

CDR3 sequence (DNA): TGTGCCAGCAGCTTGGGAACAGGGGCTGAGCAGTTCTTC. It codes for CASSLGTGAEQFF. The J gene is TRBJ2-1, the V gene TRBV5-4; 7 bases line up with TRBD1. This CDR3 contains 13 residues. Germline trimming cut 0 bases from V and 9 bases from J; bases unmatched to any gene: 3. Germline assignment: CDR1 SGHNT and CDR2 YYREEE (reference sequence).